This record looks at one T cell receptor beta chain sequence and its context. This sample was included in a study of shared clonotypes between healthy human individuals. CD8 cells regarded as naive lacked CD45RO, were positively chosen for CCR7, and omitted terminally differentiated effector memory CD45RA+ cells. Germline V gene sequence: CDR1 MNHEY, CDR2 SMNVEV (reference sequence). The CDR3 loop spans 15 amino acids. Germline trimming cut 5 bases from V and 9 bases from J; bases unmatched to any gene: 7. Several immunoSEQ 96-well plates shared each subset's DNA, each plate a replicate. Sequenced by immunoSEQ multiplex PCR; TCRdb stores in-frame clones only, minus some. Here the sample spans hundreds of thousands of clones, roughly 96% being singletons.

Material for sequencing was naive CD8+ T cells sorted from blood. This sequence was found in a woman in her thirties in good health. The genes are TRBV27 and TRBJ2-1; 13 nucleotides line up with TRBD2. The CDR3 coding sequence is TGTGCCAGCAGTCGGGGACTAGCGGGATATGCTGAGCAGTTCTTC. Encoded protein: CASSRGLAGYAEQFF.